What follows describes a single T cell receptor (beta chain). This entry is derived from a study of blood T cell repertoires in COVID-19. Per the original data handling: Reference gene primer amplification gave estimated nucleated cell counts. Measured with immunoSEQ multiplex PCR; TCRdb has only the in-frame clones, and not every one. The V and J calls and clone size are taken from that table; D and trimming were inferred from the DNA. In the table there are fewer than 120,000 clones, nearly 90% of which are singletons. Germline V gene data show CDR1 as SGHTA and CDR2 as FQGNSA. With 1 base removed from V and 4 bases from J, the gap between germline ends came to 19 bases. There are 17 residues in the CDR3.

The chain links TRBV7-2 to TRBJ1-2; D possibly corresponds to TRBD1 (6 bases). The source is a human donor in a cohort sampled during active COVID-19. Sequenced: peripheral blood. CDR3 nucleotide sequence: TGTGCCAGCAGCTTAGTCCGGGACCAACTAGGGGGCTATGGCTACACCTTC. Translated, it gives CASSLVRDQLGGYGYTF. The full variable domain, in which reference TRBV7-2 and TRBJ1-2 provide the parts outside the CDR3, is GAGVSQSPSNKVTEKGKDVELRCDPISGHTALYWYRQSLGQGLEFLIYFQGNSAPDKSGLPSDRFSAERTGGSVSTLTIQRTQQEDSAVYLCASSLVRDQLGGYGYTFGSGTRLTVV.